The T cell receptor beta chain under discussion was sequenced for a study of spatial heterogeneity in lung cancer. Background on the study: When follow-up PBMC samples existed, they were sequenced (at a median of approximately two years after resection). Sequencing consistently turned up more beta-chain sequences than alpha-chain sequences.

The CDR3 runs to 15 residues. Germline CDR1 reads GTSNPN; CDR2 reads SVGIG (reference sequence). With 0 bases removed from V and 5 bases from J, the gap between germline ends came to 15 bases. This clonotype appeared a few times. The antigen is not known. TCRdb redid the calling of the 5' RACE reads with MiXCR, one entry per CDR3 protein. The sample lists around 110,000 distinct CDR3 sequences, over 9% occurring once. Study results and limitations: Tumor TCRs that were ubiquitous and expanded showed up in blood more at resection than follow-up.

Regarding time point: blood at routine non-recurrence follow-up after resection. From tumor, nontumor lung or frozen PBMC, whole RNA was taken unsorted for sequencing. The gene calls are TRBV30 and TRBJ2-3, with a tentative D call TRBD2 (6 bases). This receptor was obtained from a male donor with early-stage non-small cell lung cancer. Sequenced material: PBMCs, taken at follow-up. The chain's CDR3 is CAWSVLGMEGDTQYF. The CDR3 DNA follows: TGTGCCTGGAGTGTACTCGGGATGGAGGGAGATACGCAGTATTTT.